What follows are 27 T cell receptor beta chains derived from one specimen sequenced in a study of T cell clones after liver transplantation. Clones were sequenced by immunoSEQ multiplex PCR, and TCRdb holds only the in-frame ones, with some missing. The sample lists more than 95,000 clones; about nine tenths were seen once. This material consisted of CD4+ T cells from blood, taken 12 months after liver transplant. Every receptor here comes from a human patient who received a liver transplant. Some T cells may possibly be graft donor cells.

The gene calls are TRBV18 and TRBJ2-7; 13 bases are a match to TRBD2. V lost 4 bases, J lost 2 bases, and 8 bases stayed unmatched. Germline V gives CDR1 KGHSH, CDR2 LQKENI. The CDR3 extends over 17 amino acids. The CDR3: CASSHGLAGVGAYEQYF. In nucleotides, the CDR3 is TGTGCCAGCTCACATGGACTAGCGGGAGTTGGGGCCTACGAGCAGTACTTC.

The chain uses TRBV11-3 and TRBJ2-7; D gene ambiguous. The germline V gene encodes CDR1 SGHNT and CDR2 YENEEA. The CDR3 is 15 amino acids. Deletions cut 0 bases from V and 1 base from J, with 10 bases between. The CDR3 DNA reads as TGTGCCAGCAGCTTAGACAGGCCGCCGTCCTACGAGCAGTACTTC. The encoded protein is CASSLDRPPSYEQYF.

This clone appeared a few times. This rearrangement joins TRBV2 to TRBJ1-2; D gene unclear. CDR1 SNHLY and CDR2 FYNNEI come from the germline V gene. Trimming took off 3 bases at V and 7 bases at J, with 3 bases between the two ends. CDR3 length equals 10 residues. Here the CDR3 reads CASSDTGYTF. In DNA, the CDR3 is TGTGCCAGCAGTGATACTGGCTACACCTTC.

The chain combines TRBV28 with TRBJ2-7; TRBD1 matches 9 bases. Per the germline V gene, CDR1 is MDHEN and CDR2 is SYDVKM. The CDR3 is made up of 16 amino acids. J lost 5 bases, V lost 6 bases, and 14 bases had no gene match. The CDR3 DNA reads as TGTGCCAGCAGACCCATCCGGGACAGGGTAAGGGACGAGCAGTACTTC. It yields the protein CASRPIRDRVRDEQYF.

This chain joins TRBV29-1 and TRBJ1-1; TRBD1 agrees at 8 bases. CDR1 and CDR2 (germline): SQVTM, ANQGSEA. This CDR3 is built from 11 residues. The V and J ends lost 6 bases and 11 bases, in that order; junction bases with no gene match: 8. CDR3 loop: CSVDRGPGAFF. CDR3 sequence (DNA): TGCAGCGTCGACAGGGGCCCCGGGGCTTTCTTT.

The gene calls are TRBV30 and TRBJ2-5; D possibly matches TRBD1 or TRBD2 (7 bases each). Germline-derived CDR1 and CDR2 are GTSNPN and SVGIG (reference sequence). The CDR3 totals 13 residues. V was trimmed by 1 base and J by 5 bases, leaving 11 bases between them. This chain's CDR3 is CAWSAGGGETQYF. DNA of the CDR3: TGTGCCTGGAGTGCAGGGGGAGGGGAGACCCAGTACTTC.

CDR3 nucleotide sequence: TGTGCCAGCAGCCCTCGAACAGGACCCTCTGGAAACACCATATATTTT. It translates to CASSPRTGPSGNTIYF. The chain has TRBV9 and TRBJ1-3; a possible D gene is TRBD1 (5 bases). Germline values: CDR1 SGDLS, CDR2 YYNGEE. V was clipped by 4 bases and J by 0 bases, with 14 bases between them. This CDR3 contains 16 residues.

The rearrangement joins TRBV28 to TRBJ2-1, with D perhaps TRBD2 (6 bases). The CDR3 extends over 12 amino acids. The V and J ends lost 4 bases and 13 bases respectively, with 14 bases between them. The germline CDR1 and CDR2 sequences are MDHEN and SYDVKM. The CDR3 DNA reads TGTGCCAGCAGTTCCTCTAGGAGGGATCAGTTCTTC. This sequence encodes CASSSSRRDQFF.

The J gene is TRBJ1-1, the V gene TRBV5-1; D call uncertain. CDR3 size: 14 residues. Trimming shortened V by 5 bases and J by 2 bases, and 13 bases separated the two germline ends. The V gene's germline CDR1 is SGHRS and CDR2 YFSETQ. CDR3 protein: CASSFSSRNTEAFF. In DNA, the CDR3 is TGCGCCAGCAGTTTCTCTAGTCGTAACACTGAAGCTTTCTTT.

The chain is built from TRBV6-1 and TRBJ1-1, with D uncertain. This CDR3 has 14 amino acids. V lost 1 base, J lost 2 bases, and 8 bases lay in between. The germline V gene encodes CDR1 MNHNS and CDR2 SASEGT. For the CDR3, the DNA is TGTGCCAGCAGTGAAGTCCTGGGAAACACTGAAGCTTTCTTT. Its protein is CASSEVLGNTEAFF.

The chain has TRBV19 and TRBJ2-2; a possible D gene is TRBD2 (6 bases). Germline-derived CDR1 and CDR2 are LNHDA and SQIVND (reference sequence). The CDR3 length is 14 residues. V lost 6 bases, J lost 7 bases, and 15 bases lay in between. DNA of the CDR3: TGTGCCAGTAGCGCGCTAGCGAAGTACGGGGAGCTGTTTTTT. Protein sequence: CASSALAKYGELFF.

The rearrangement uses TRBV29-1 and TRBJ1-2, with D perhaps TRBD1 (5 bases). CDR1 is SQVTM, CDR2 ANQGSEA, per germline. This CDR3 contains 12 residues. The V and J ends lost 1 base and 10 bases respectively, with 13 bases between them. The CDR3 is CSVEGVQGHYTF. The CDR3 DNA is TGCAGCGTTGAAGGCGTCCAGGGCCACTACACCTTC.

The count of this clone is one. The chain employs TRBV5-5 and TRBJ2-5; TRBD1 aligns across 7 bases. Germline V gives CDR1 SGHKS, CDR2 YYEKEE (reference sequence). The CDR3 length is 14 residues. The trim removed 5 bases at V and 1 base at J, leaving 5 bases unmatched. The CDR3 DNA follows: TGTGCCAGCAGTTATGACAGGGCCCAAGAGACCCAGTACTTC. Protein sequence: CASSYDRAQETQYF.

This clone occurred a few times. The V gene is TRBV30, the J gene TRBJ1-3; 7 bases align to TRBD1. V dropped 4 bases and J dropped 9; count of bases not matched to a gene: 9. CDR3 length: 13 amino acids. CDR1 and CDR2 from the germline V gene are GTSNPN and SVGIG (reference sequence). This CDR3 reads CAWTQGVEGTIYF. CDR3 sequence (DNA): TGTGCCTGGACCCAGGGGGTTGAGGGCACCATATATTTT.

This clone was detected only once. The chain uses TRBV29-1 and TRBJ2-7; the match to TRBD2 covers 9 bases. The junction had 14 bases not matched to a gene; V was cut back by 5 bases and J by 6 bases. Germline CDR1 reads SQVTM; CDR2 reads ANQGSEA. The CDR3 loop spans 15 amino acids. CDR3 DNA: TGCAGCGTTAAAATAGGGGCGGGAGGGCCCTCCGAGCAGTACTTC. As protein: CSVKIGAGGPSEQYF.

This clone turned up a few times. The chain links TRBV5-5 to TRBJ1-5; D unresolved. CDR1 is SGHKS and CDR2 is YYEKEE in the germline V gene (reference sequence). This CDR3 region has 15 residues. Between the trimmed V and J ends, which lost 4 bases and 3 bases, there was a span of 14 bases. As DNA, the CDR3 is TGTGCCAGCAGCCCTGCCGCCAGCTTCAATCAGCCCCAGCATTTT. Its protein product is CASSPAASFNQPQHF.

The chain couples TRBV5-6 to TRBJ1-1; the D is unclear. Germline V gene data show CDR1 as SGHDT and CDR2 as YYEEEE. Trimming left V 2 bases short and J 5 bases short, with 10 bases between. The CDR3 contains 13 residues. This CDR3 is CASSLEPGTEAFF. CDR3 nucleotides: TGTGCCAGCAGCTTAGAGCCGGGAACTGAAGCTTTCTTT.

CDR3 region: CASSQDPGTGNGNTIYF. CDR3 nucleotide sequence: TGCGCCAGCAGCCAAGATCCCGGGACAGGGAATGGAAACACCATATATTTT. V gene TRBV4-3 combines with J gene TRBJ1-3; 9 positions agree with TRBD1. Germline values: CDR1 LGHNA, CDR2 YSLEER. V shed 0 bases and J 3 bases; nucleotides not matched to a gene: 6. The CDR3 is made up of 17 amino acids.

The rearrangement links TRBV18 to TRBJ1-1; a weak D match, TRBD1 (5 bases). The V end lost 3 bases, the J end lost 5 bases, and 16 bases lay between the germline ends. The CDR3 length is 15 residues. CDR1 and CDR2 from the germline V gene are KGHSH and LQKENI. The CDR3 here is CASSPLQGKPTEAFF. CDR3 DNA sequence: TGTGCCAGCTCACCCCTCCAGGGCAAACCGACTGAAGCTTTCTTT.

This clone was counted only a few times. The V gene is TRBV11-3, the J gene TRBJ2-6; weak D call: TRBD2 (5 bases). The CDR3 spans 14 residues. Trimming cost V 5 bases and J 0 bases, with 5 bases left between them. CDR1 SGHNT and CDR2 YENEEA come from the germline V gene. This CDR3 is CASSRGSGANVLTF. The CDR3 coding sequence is TGTGCCAGCAGCCGGGGCTCTGGGGCCAACGTCCTGACTTTC. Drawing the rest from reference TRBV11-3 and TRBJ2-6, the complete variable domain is EAGVVQSPRYKIIEKKQPVAFWCNPISGHNTLYWYLQNLGQGPELLIRYENEEAVDDSQLPKDRFSAERLKGVDSTLKIQPAELGDSAVYLCASSRGSGANVLTFGAGSRLTVL.

The CDR3 sequence is CASSEASTRETQYF. The CDR3 DNA reads as TGTGCCAGCAGTGAAGCTTCGACCCGAGAGACCCAGTACTTC. J is TRBJ2-5 and V is TRBV2, with D uncertain. V lost 0 bases and J 4 bases, leaving 9 bases between the germline ends. The germline CDR1 and CDR2 sequences are SNHLY and FYNNEI. The CDR3 covers 14 residues.

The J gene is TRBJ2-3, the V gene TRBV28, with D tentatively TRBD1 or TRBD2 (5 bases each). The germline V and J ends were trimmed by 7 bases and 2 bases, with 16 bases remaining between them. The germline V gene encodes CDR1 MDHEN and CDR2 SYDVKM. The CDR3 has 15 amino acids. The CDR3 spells CASKLKTGTTDTQYF. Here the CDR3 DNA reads TGTGCCAGCAAATTAAAGACCGGGACCACAGATACGCAGTATTTT.

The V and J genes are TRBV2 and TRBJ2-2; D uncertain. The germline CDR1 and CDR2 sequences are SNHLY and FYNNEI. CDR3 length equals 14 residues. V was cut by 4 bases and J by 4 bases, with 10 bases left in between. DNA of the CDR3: TGTGCCAGCAGTGGAGACACGCGCACCGGGGAGCTGTTTTTT. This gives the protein CASSGDTRTGELFF. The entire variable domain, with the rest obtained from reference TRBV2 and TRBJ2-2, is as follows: EPEVTQTPSHQVTQMGQEVILRCVPISNHLYFYWYRQILGQKVEFLVSFYNNEISEKSEIFDDQFSVERPDGSNFTLKIRSTKLEDSAMYFCASSGDTRTGELFFGEGSRLTVL.

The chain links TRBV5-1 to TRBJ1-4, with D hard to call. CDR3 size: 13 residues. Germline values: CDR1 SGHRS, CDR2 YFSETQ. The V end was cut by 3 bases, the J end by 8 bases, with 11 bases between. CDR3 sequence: CASSSEPQEKLFF. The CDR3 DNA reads TGCGCCAGCAGCTCGGAACCGCAAGAAAAACTGTTTTTT.

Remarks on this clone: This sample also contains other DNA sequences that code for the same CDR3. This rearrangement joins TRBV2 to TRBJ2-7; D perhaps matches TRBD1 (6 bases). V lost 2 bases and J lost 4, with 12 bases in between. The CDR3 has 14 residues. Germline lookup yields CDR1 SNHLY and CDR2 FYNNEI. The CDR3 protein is CASSELGQGYEQYF. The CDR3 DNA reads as TGTGCCAGCAGTGAATTAGGGCAGGGGTACGAGCAGTACTTC.

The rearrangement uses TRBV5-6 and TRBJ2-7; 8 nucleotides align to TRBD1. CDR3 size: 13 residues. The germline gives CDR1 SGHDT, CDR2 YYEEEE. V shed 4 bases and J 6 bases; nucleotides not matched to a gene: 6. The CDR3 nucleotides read TGTGCCAGCAGCCACCCCGACAGGGGCGAGCAGTACTTC. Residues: CASSHPDRGEQYF.

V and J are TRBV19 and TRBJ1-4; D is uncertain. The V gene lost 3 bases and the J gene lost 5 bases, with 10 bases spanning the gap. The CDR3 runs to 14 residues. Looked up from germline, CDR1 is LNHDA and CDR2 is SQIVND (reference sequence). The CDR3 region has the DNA TGTGCCAGTAGTATCTGGATTACCAATGAAAAACTGTTTTTT. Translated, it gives CASSIWITNEKLFF.